This passage covers 8 T cell receptor beta chains from one sample sequenced in a study of beta chain features in type 1 diabetes. Study-level results: Type 1 diabetes patients had TCRB CDR3s that were shorter (moderately but significantly so) in all four CD4+ subsets.

Antigens of these TCRs are unknown. Since all of the isolated RNA was reverse transcribed, expressed TCRB transcripts were what got sequenced. Produced via immunoSEQ multiplex PCR; TCRdb's table is partial and in-frame only. Seen here are hundreds of thousands of clones, around an eighth observed once, and the top ten hold approximately 0.021%. Input material: naive CD4+ T cells from blood. The receptors stem from a man aged 18 to 35 with type 1 diabetes.

The table lists this clone with a few counts. Here the CDR3 DNA reads TGTGCCAGCAGCCCGCTAGCATTAGGGTACAATGAGCAGTTCTTC. Its translation is CASSPLALGYNEQFF. The V gene is TRBV7-9, the J gene TRBJ2-1; perhaps TRBD2 as D (5 bases). Trimming cost V 5 bases and J 4 bases, with 15 bases left between them. CDR1 SEHNR and CDR2 FQNEAQ come from the germline V gene (reference sequence). The CDR3 spans 15 residues.

This clone was counted between two and nine times. This CDR3 is CASKRIQHEKLFF. The CDR3 DNA reads TGTGCCAGTAAACGGATACAACATGAAAAACTGTTTTTT. The V and J genes are TRBV19 and TRBJ1-4; D gene uncertain. V dropped 7 bases and J dropped 6 bases, with 12 bases sitting between them. CDR3 length: 13 amino acids. Germline CDR1 reads LNHDA; CDR2 reads SQIVND (reference sequence).

There are a few counts of this clone. The V call is TRBV27, the J call TRBJ2-2; 7 bases agree with TRBD1. Unmatched junction bases numbered 3, after V lost 8 bases and J lost 0 bases. The CDR3 length is 14 residues. CDR1 and CDR2 from the germline V gene are MNHEY and SMNVEV (reference sequence). The CDR3 reads CASWDSPNTGELFF. CDR3 DNA sequence: TGTGCCAGCTGGGACAGCCCGAACACCGGGGAGCTGTTTTTT.

The chain recombines TRBV30 with TRBJ2-7, with D tentatively TRBD2 (6 bases). Germline V gene data show CDR1 as GTSNPN and CDR2 as SVGIG (reference sequence). V was cut by 4 bases and J by 3 bases, with 10 bases left in between. CDR3 size: 12 residues. The CDR3 DNA reads TGTGCCTGGAATCTGGGACTCTACGAGCAGTACTTC. It specifies CAWNLGLYEQYF.

The genes are TRBV6-6 and TRBJ2-2, with D possibly called TRBD1 or TRBD2 (5 bases each). Trimming left V 2 bases short and J 7 bases short, with 11 bases between. The CDR3 has 14 residues. Germline V CDR1 and CDR2: MNHNY, SVGAGI (reference sequence). This chain's CDR3 is CASSYRGAFGELFF. CDR3 nucleotide sequence: TGTGCCAGCAGTTACCGGGGCGCGTTCGGGGAGCTGTTTTTT.

This clone has a handful of counts. The DNA of the CDR3 is TGTGCCAGCAGCTTAGGGCAGGCGGGCGCGGATACGCAGTATTTT. Its translation is CASSLGQAGADTQYF. The chain couples TRBV7-6 to TRBJ2-3; the D gene is possibly TRBD2 (5 bases). Germline V gives CDR1 SGHVS, CDR2 FNYEAQ. V lost 1 base, J lost 6 bases, and 14 bases lay in between. The CDR3 is made up of 15 amino acids.

This clone was detected a few times. The genes are TRBV29-1 and TRBJ2-7; 8 bases align to TRBD1. Germline trimming cut 6 bases from V and 5 bases from J; bases unmatched to any gene: 9. This CDR3 spans 13 amino acids. The V gene's germline CDR1 is SQVTM and CDR2 ANQGSEA. The CDR3 is CSVPTGGIDEQYF. CDR3 sequence (DNA): TGCAGCGTCCCTACAGGGGGTATAGACGAGCAGTACTTC.

V gene TRBV25-1 combines with J gene TRBJ1-1, with D maybe TRBD1 (6 bases). This CDR3 is built from 13 residues. Trimming shortened V by 4 bases and J by 10 bases, and 16 bases separated the two germline ends. Germline V lookup: CDR1 MGHDK, CDR2 SYGVNS. The CDR3 coding sequence is TGTGCCAGCAGTGTAGTGGGGGCGCTCGGAGCTTTCTTT. Encoded protein: CASSVVGALGAFF.